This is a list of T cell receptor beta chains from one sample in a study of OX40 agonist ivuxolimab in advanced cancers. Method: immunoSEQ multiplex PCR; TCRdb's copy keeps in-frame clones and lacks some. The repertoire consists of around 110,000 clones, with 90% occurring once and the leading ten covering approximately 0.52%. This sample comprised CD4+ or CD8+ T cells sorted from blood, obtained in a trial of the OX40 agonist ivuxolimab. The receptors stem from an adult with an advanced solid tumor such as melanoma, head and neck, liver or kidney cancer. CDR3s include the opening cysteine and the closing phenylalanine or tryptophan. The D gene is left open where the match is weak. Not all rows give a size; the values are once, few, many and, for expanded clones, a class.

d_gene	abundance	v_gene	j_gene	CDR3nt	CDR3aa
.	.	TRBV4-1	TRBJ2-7	TGCGCCAGCAGCCAAGATCCGGGGTTTTACGAGCAGTACTTC	CASSQDPGFYEQYF
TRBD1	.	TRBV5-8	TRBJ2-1	TGTGCCAGCAGCTTCCTACCAAAAGGGACAGGGATACTGAGTGAGCAGTTCTTC	CASSFLPKGTGILSEQFF
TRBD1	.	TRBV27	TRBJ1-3	TGTGCCAGCAGCCGGGGGGACAGCTCTGGAAACACCATATATTTT	CASSRGDSSGNTIYF
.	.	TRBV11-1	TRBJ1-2	TGTGCCAGCGAGGGGCGATTCCACTATGGCTACACCTTC	CASEGRFHYGYTF
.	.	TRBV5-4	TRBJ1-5	TGTGCCAGCAGCACACTACAGGGCACTCAGCCCCAGCATTTT	CASSTLQGTQPQHF
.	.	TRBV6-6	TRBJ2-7	TGTGCCAGCGTAGACAGAGAAGGCTACGAGCAGTACTTC	CASVDREGYEQYF
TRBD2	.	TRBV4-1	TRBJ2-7	TGCGCCAGCAGCCAACGACTAGCGGGGGGTCTTGCCTCCTACGAGCAGTACTTC	CASSQRLAGGLASYEQYF
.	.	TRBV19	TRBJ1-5	TGTGCCAGTAGTATGGTTGGGCGGCAGACCAATCAGCCCCAGCATTTT	CASSMVGRQTNQPQHF
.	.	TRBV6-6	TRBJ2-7	TGTGCCAGCACGGCGGGTGGACAGCAGTACTTC	CASTAGGQQYF
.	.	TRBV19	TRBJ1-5	TGTGCCAGTAGTATTGGTGGGGGGGAATACAATCAGCCCCAGCATTTT	CASSIGGGEYNQPQHF
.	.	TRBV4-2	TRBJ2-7	TGTGCCAGCAGCTTACGCAGGGGCTACGAGCAGTACTTC	CASSLRRGYEQYF
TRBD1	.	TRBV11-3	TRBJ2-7	TGTGCCAGCAGCCCCGGACAGGGAGAGTACGAGCAGTACTTC	CASSPGQGEYEQYF
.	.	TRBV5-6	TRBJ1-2	TGTGCCAGCAGCTCTATCGATCGGGCGAGATATGGCTACACCTTC	CASSSIDRARYGYTF
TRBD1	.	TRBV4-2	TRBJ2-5	TGTGCCAGCAGCCAAGAAGGGACAGGGGTTGGGGAGACCCAGTACTTC	CASSQEGTGVGETQYF
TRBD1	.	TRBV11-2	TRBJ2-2	TGTGCCAGCAGCTTATTTAGTGCGACAGGGGGAAACACCGGGGAGCTGTTTTTT	CASSLFSATGGNTGELFF
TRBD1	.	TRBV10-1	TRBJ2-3	TGCGCCAGCAGTGAGTCGACAGGGATTAGCACAGATACGCAGTATTTT	CASSESTGISTDTQYF
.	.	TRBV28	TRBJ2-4	TGTGCCAGCAGTCCGTTCGTAGTAGCCAAAAACATTCAGTACTTC	CASSPFVVAKNIQYF
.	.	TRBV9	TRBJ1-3	TGTGCCAGCAGCCCCCTGGGACGTGGAGTAAACACCATATATTTT	CASSPLGRGVNTIYF
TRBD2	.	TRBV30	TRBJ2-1	TGTGCCTGGGGTCTAGCGGCCTCCTACAATGAGCAGTTCTTC	CAWGLAASYNEQFF
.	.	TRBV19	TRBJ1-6	TGTGCCAGTAGTCCGCAACAGGGCTTTAATTCACCCCTCCACTTT	CASSPQQGFNSPLHF
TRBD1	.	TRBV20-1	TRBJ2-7	TGCAGTGCTAGAGAGGACAGGGAAAGGTTC	CSAREDRERF
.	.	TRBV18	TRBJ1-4	TGTGCCAGCTCGCGCGCAACTAATGAAAAACTGTTTTTT	CASSRATNEKLFF
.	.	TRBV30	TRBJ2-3	TGTGCCTGGGTTATAGGAGGGACAGATACGCAGTATTTT	CAWVIGGTDTQYF
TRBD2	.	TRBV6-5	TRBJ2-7	TGTGCCAGCAGTTACGGGACTAGCGGCGCTCAGGAGTACTTC	CASSYGTSGAQEYF
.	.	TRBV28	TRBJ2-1	TGTGCCAGCAGTTCCGGAAGGAGAAAGTTCTTC	CASSSGRRKFF
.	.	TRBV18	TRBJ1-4	TGTGCCAGCTCACCACCTGGGACCTCAACTAATGAAAAACTGTTTTTT	CASSPPGTSTNEKLFF
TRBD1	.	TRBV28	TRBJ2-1	TGTGCCAGCAGTTTGTTTCAGGGGGTAGGCAATGAGCAGTTCTTC	CASSLFQGVGNEQFF
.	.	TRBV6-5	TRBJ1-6	TGTGCCAGCAGTTACCATCAGCTTAATTCACCCCTCCACTTT	CASSYHQLNSPLHF
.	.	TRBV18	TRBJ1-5	TGTGCCAGCTCACCACAGGCCTTTAGCAATCAGCCCCAGCATTTT	CASSPQAFSNQPQHF
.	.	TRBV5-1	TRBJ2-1	TGCGCCAGCAGCTCCCGGACCGACTCTGAGCAGTTCTTC	CASSSRTDSEQFF
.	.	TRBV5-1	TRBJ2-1	TGCGCCAGCAGCTTGGGGCGAGGGGTCGATGAGCAGTTCTTC	CASSLGRGVDEQFF
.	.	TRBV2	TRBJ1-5	TGTGCCAGCAGGGGGCCCGGGAATAGCAATCAGCCCCAGCATTTT	CASRGPGNSNQPQHF
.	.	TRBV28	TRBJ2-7	TGTGCCAGCCGTGGGACACTGGGCGCCTACGAGCAGTACTTC	CASRGTLGAYEQYF
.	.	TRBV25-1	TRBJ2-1	TGTGCCAGCACAGTCTACAATGAGCAGTTCTTC	CASTVYNEQFF
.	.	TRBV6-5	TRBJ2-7	TGTGCCAGCAGTCCCAGGATTGCCTACGAGCAGTACTTC	CASSPRIAYEQYF
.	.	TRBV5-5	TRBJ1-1	TGTGCCAGCACCAGGAACGGGAAGACCCAGAGCACTGAAGCTTTCTTT	CASTRNGKTQSTEAFF
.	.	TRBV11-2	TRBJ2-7	TGTGCCAGCAGCTCCCAACCCGGGAATCCGAGCGTCGAGCAGTACTTC	CASSSQPGNPSVEQYF
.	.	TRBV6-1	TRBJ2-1	TGTGCCAGCAGTGAAGGTTGGGCGATTGAGCAGTTCTTC	CASSEGWAIEQFF
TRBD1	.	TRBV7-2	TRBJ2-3	TGTGCCAGCAGCCCCCGGACAGGGACAGATACGCAGTATTTT	CASSPRTGTDTQYF
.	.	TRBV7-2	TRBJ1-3	TGTGCCAGCAGCTTAGGACTCTCTGGAAACACCATATATTTT	CASSLGLSGNTIYF
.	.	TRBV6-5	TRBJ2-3	TGTGCCAGCGCCTCCGGGTCCCAGTTCACAGATACGCAGTATTTT	CASASGSQFTDTQYF
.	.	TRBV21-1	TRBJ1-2	TGTGCCAGCAGCAAAGAATGGGGACAGGGGTATGGCTACACCTTC	CASSKEWGQGYGYTF
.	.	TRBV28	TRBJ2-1	TGTGCCAGCAGTTTAGCGGCCCCCACGGGGAGCAATGAGCAGTTCTTC	CASSLAAPTGSNEQFF
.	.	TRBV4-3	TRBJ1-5	TGCGCCAGCAGCCAAGATGGCTTTTCCTATCAGCCCCAGCATTTT	CASSQDGFSYQPQHF
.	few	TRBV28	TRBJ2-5	TGTGCCAGCAGACCTGACAGGCTCGTCGGGACCCAGTACTTC	CASRPDRLVGTQYF
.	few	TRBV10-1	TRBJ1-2	TGCGCCAGCAGTGACTCCAGGATCTATGGCTACACCTTC	CASSDSRIYGYTF
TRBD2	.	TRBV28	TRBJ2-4	TGTGCCAGCAGCTCTAGCGGCCTAGCCAAAAACATTCAGTACTTC	CASSSSGLAKNIQYF
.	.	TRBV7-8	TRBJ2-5	TGTGCCAGCAGCTTAGGGGATTGGCCAATCCAAGAGACCCAGTACTTC	CASSLGDWPIQETQYF
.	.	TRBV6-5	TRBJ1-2	TGTGCCAGCAGTTACGGCGGAGAGTTGTCAACATATGGCTACACCTTC	CASSYGGELSTYGYTF
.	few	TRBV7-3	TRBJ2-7	TGTGCCAGCAGTTCCGGGCCATACCCTAACGAGCAGTACTTC	CASSSGPYPNEQYF